One and the same sample provided the 25 T cell receptor beta chains below, sequenced in a study of cytomegalovirus exposure and HLA in healthy donors. Profiling relied on immunoSEQ multiplex PCR, and the TCRdb table lists in-frame clones only, not all of them. This sample has 300,000 to 400,000 clones, with around 86% found just once. What was sequenced was PBMCs. Every receptor here comes from a woman aged 18-35 years in good health and CMV-seronegative.

This clone was seen more than once but under ten times. In the same sample, other DNA sequences code for this CDR3. This rearrangement joins TRBV5-1 to TRBJ2-7, with TRBD1 identical over 7 bases. This CDR3 is built from 14 residues. The germline gives CDR1 SGHRS, CDR2 YFSETQ. Unmatched junction bases numbered 4, after V lost 2 bases and J lost 2 bases. The DNA for the CDR3 is TGCGCCAGCAGCTTAGGGGACAGAGCCTACGAGCAGTACTTC. Translating it yields CASSLGDRAYEQYF.

The V and J genes are TRBV28 and TRBJ2-1, with 9 bases aligning to TRBD2. J was trimmed by 0 bases and V by 3 bases; bases with no gene match: 3. The germline V gene encodes CDR1 MDHEN and CDR2 SYDVKM. CDR3 size: 16 residues. The CDR3 here is CASSFPSGDSYNEQFF. The DNA for the CDR3 is TGTGCCAGCAGTTTCCCTAGCGGGGACTCCTACAATGAGCAGTTCTTC.

This clone was detected only once. This rearrangement joins TRBV6-1 to TRBJ2-2; D might be TRBD1 (6 bases). Trimming cost V 0 bases and J 6 bases, with 14 bases left between them. This CDR3 region has 16 residues. Germline-derived CDR1 and CDR2 are MNHNS and SASEGT. In nucleotides, the CDR3 is TGTGCCAGCAGTGAAGCGCACAGGGAAATAGCCGGGGAGCTGTTTTTT. It translates to CASSEAHREIAGELFF.

The rearrangement links TRBV6-1 to TRBJ2-1; 7 positions match TRBD1. In germline, CDR1 is MNHNS, CDR2 SASEGT. The CDR3 length is 20 residues. V trimming: 1 base; J trimming: 0 bases; junction bases outside the gene matches: 15. This chain's CDR3 is CASSEDPRGSQGTSYNEQFF. CDR3 DNA: TGTGCCAGCAGTGAAGATCCCAGGGGTTCACAGGGGACCTCCTACAATGAGCAGTTCTTC.

This chain joins TRBV6-6 and TRBJ1-4; possible D gene TRBD1, 6 bases. Germline V gene data show CDR1 as MNHNY and CDR2 as SVGAGI (reference sequence). This CDR3 has 14 residues. Trimming took off 4 bases at V and 0 bases at J, with 6 bases between the two ends. In DNA, the CDR3 is TGTGCCAGCAGTTGGACAGCAACTAATGAAAAACTGTTTTTT. It encodes CASSWTATNEKLFF.

This sequence joins TRBV7-2 and TRBJ1-1; 9 positions match TRBD1. Germline V gene data show CDR1 as SGHTA and CDR2 as FQGNSA. J was trimmed by 4 bases and V by 1 base; bases with no gene match: 4. The CDR3 runs 15 residues. CDR3 sequence (DNA): TGTGCCAGCAGCTTAGTCCAGACAGGGGGCACTGAAGCTTTCTTT. The encoded protein is CASSLVQTGGTEAFF.

The gene calls are TRBV5-1 and TRBJ2-2; D is possibly TRBD2 (5 bases). CDR1 is SGHRS, CDR2 YFSETQ, per germline. This CDR3 has 14 residues. V was cut by 4 bases and J by 7 bases, with 14 bases left in between. Here the CDR3 DNA reads TGCGCCAGCAGCCTGAGCGAGGGTTTCGGGGAGCTGTTTTTT. Its protein is CASSLSEGFGELFF.

The chain is built from TRBV6-1 and TRBJ2-7; 9 bases map to TRBD1. The CDR3 runs to 14 residues. Per germline, CDR1 MNHNS and CDR2 SASEGT. V gave up 5 bases and J gave up 3 bases; unmatched junction bases: 5. CDR3 protein: CASSKPGQGYEQYF. DNA for the CDR3: TGTGCCAGCAGTAAGCCGGGACAGGGCTACGAGCAGTACTTC.

The V call is TRBV27, the J call TRBJ1-3; 10 bases align to TRBD1. The CDR3 is made up of 14 amino acids. The trim removed 6 bases at V and 2 bases at J, leaving 1 base unmatched. The germline gives CDR1 MNHEY, CDR2 SMNVEV (reference sequence). The CDR3 coding sequence is TGTGCCAGCAGGGGGACAGGGGCTGGAAACACCATATATTTT. The encoded protein is CASRGTGAGNTIYF.

Written as DNA, the CDR3 is TGTGCCAGCAGTTTACCGGACTATCAACAAGAGACCCAGTACTTC. It encodes CASSLPDYQQETQYF. The genes are TRBV28 and TRBJ2-5; perhaps TRBD2 as D (6 bases). The CDR3 extends over 15 amino acids. Germline-derived CDR1 and CDR2 are MDHEN and SYDVKM. V was cut by 2 bases and J by 2 bases, with 12 bases left in between.

V is TRBV9 and J is TRBJ2-3; 7 positions match TRBD2. V was pared by 0 bases and J by 5 bases, with 9 bases of the junction left unmatched. This CDR3 has 16 residues. CDR1 and CDR2 from the germline V gene are SGDLS and YYNGEE. CDR3 sequence reads: CASSVDPAGSIDTQYF. The CDR3 coding sequence is TGTGCCAGCAGCGTAGATCCAGCGGGATCCATAGATACGCAGTATTTT.

This rearrangement joins TRBV30 to TRBJ2-3, with D uncertain. V was cut by 6 bases and J by 1 base, with 8 bases left in between. Germline loops: CDR1 GTSNPN, CDR2 SVGIG (reference sequence). The CDR3 has 12 amino acids. The CDR3 sequence: CACSTGTDTQYF. The CDR3 DNA is TGTGCCTGCTCCACGGGCACAGATACGCAGTATTTT.

This clone occurred a few times. The chain is built from TRBV30 and TRBJ2-7, with D possibly matching TRBD2 (6 bases). Deletions cut 1 base from V and 3 bases from J, with 10 bases between. CDR3 length: 13 amino acids. Germline V CDR1 and CDR2: GTSNPN, SVGIG (reference sequence). CDR3 DNA sequence: TGTGCCTGGAGTGGGACGGACTACTACGAGCAGTACTTC. It translates to CAWSGTDYYEQYF.

The gene calls are TRBV27 and TRBJ1-2, with unresolved D. The CDR3 extends over 14 amino acids. Germline V gene lookup returns CDR1 MNHEY and CDR2 SMNVEV (reference sequence). Trimming pared 3 bases from V and 0 bases from J, leaving 8 bases between. In nucleotides, the CDR3 is TGTGCCAGCAGTTTTTCAAGAGCTAACTATGGCTACACCTTC. Protein: CASSFSRANYGYTF.

This rearrangement joins TRBV15 to TRBJ2-7; the match to TRBD1 covers 8 bases. Trimming cost V 5 bases and J 4 bases; bases outside gene matches: 7. The CDR3 consists of 14 residues. Germline V gives CDR1 LNHNV, CDR2 YYDKDF (reference sequence). The CDR3 loop reads CATSGGDRTYEQYF. The CDR3, as DNA: TGTGCCACCAGCGGCGGGGACAGGACTTACGAGCAGTACTTC. Variable domain in full (rest from reference TRBV15 and TRBJ2-7): DAMVIQNPRYQVTQFGKPVTLSCSQTLNHNVMYWYQQKSSQAPKLLFHYYDKDFNNEADTPDNFQSRRPNTSFCFLDIRSPGLGDTAMYLCATSGGDRTYEQYFGPGTRLTVT.

The chain recombines TRBV10-3 with TRBJ1-5; 8 bases are a match to TRBD1. Trimming at V came to 3 bases and at J to 6 bases, leaving 7 bases not matched to a gene. The CDR3 loop spans 15 amino acids. Germline V gene lookup returns CDR1 ENHRY and CDR2 SYGVKD. CDR3 in DNA: TGTGCCATCAGTGATGGAGACAGGGGTGGTCAGCCCCAGCATTTT. Translating it yields CAISDGDRGGQPQHF.

The rearrangement uses TRBV28 and TRBJ1-2; 8 positions match TRBD1. Germline V gene lookup returns CDR1 MDHEN and CDR2 SYDVKM. Unmatched junction bases numbered 10, after V lost 10 bases and J lost 0 bases. The CDR3 loop spans 15 amino acids. CDR3 sequence reads: CATLQGGASNYGYTF. CDR3 sequence (DNA): TGTGCCACTTTACAGGGGGGAGCGTCTAACTATGGCTACACCTTC.

The chain uses TRBV7-2 and TRBJ1-1; D might be TRBD1 (5 bases). Germline V gives CDR1 SGHTA, CDR2 FQGNSA. V was pared by 7 bases and J by 0 bases, with 12 bases between. CDR3 length equals 14 residues. The CDR3 spells CASTPLQVNTEAFF. The CDR3 DNA sequence: TGTGCCAGCACACCCCTACAGGTGAACACTGAAGCTTTCTTT.

V gene TRBV2 combines with J gene TRBJ1-5; 7 nucleotides line up with TRBD1. The CDR3 loop spans 18 amino acids. The V gene's germline CDR1 is SNHLY and CDR2 FYNNEI. V shed 3 bases and J 0 bases; nucleotides not matched to a gene: 11. CDR3 amino acids: CASSEFLQTGTSNQPQHF. For the CDR3, the DNA is TGTGCCAGCAGTGAGTTTCTACAGACAGGGACTAGCAATCAGCCCCAGCATTTT.

This clone was detected only once. The chain is built from TRBV30 and TRBJ2-2; TRBD1 might be the D (5 bases). The V and J ends lost 7 bases and 4 bases respectively, with 16 bases between them. The CDR3 is 14 amino acids. CDR1 is GTSNPN, CDR2 SVGIG, per germline (reference sequence). For the CDR3, the DNA is TGTGCCTTAAGGGGTTTCAGGTCCACCGGGGAGCTGTTTTTT. Translation gives CALRGFRSTGELFF.

The genes are TRBV28 and TRBJ1-5; possible D gene TRBD1, 5 bases. V was shortened by 2 bases and J by 8 bases, with 22 bases between the two germline ends. The CDR3 is 17 residues long. Germline assignment: CDR1 MDHEN and CDR2 SYDVKM. CDR3 bases: TGTGCCAGCAGTTTAAACTCAGGAGGGACGACTTATAAGCCCCAGCATTTT. Amino acid sequence: CASSLNSGGTTYKPQHF.

V gene TRBV7-9 combines with J gene TRBJ2-7, with 9 bases fitting TRBD1. CDR3 length: 14 residues. Trimming cost V 4 bases and J 4 bases; bases outside gene matches: 5. The germline V gene has CDR1 SEHNR and CDR2 FQNEAQ (reference sequence). The CDR3 nucleotides read TGTGCCAGCAGCTCCGGGACAGGGACATACGAGCAGTACTTC. This codes for CASSSGTGTYEQYF.

The CDR3 DNA follows: TGTGCCAGCAAAGACAGGCGACCCCCCCCTGGGGCCAACGTCCTGACTTTC. Its protein is CASKDRRPPPGANVLTF. The chain joins TRBV7-9 to TRBJ2-6; weak D call: TRBD1 (6 bases). V lost 7 bases and J 2 bases, leaving 18 bases between the germline ends. Germline CDR1 SEHNR, CDR2 FQNEAQ (reference sequence). The CDR3 is 17 amino acids.

J is TRBJ2-5 and V is TRBV5-1; 7 bases line up with TRBD1. The V and J ends lost 5 bases and 2 bases, in that order; junction bases with no gene match: 12. The CDR3 length is 16 residues. The germline V gene has CDR1 SGHRS and CDR2 YFSETQ. The CDR3: CASSPQTGRVQETQYF. The DNA for the CDR3 is TGCGCCAGCAGTCCTCAGACAGGGCGGGTTCAAGAGACCCAGTACTTC.

In nucleotides, the CDR3 is TGTGCCAGCAGCCAACGGGGGTGGGATGAGCAGTTCTTC. Amino acid sequence: CASSQRGWDEQFF. The chain uses TRBV14 and TRBJ2-1, with D tentatively TRBD2 (6 bases). Germline V lookup: CDR1 SGHDN, CDR2 FVKESK. V lost 2 bases to trimming and J lost 8 bases, with 10 bases between them. The CDR3 contains 13 residues.